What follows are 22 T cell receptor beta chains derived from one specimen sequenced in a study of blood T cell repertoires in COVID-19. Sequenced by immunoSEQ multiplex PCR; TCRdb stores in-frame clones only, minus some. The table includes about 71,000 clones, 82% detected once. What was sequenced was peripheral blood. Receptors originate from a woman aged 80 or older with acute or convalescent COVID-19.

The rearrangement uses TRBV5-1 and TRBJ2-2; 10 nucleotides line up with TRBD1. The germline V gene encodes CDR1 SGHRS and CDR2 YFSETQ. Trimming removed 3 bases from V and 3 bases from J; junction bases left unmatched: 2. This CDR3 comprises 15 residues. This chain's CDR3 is CASSSTGGYTGELFF. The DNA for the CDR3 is TGCGCCAGCAGCTCGACAGGGGGCTACACCGGGGAGCTGTTTTTT.

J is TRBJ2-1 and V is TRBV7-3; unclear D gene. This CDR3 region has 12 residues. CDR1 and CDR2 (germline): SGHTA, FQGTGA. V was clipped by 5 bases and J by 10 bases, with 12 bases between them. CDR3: CASSILLGEQFF. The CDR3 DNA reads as TGTGCCAGCAGCATCCTCTTGGGCGAGCAGTTCTTC.

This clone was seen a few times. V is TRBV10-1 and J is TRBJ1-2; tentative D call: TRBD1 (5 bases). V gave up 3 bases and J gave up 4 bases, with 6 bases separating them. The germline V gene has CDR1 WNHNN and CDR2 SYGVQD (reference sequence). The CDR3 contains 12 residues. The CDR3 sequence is CASSDRAYGYTF. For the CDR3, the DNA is TGCGCCAGCAGTGACAGGGCCTATGGCTACACCTTC.

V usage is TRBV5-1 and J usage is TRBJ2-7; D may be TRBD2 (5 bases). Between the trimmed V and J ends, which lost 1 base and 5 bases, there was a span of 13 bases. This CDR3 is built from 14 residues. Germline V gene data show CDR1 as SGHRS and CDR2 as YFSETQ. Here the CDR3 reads CASSLLASLHEQYF. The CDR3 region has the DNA TGCGCCAGCAGCTTGCTAGCCTCTCTTCACGAGCAGTACTTC.

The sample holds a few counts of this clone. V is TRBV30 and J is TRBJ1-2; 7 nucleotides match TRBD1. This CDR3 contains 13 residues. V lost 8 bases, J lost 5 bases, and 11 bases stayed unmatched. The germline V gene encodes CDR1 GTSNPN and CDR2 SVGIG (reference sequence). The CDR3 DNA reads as TGTGCCCGTCAAGGGGGCGGTCGGTATGGCTACACCTTC. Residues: CARQGGGRYGYTF.

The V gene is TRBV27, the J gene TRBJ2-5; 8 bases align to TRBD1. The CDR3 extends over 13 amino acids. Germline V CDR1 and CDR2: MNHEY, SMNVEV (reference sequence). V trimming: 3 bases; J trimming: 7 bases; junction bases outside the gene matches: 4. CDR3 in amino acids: CASSFRQGMTQYF. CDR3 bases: TGTGCCAGCAGTTTCAGACAGGGGATGACCCAGTACTTC.

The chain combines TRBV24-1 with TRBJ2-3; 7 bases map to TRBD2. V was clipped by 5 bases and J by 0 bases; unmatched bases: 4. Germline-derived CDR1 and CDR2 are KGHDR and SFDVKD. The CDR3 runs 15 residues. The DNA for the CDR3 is TGTGCCACCAGTGGGGGACTACCCAGCACAGATACGCAGTATTTT. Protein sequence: CATSGGLPSTDTQYF.

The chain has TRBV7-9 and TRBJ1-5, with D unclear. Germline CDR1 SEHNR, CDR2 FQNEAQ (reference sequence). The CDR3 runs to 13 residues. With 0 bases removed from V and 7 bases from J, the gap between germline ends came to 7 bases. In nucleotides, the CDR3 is TGTGCCAGCAGCTTAGCGCATGGCCAGCCCCAGCATTTT. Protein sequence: CASSLAHGQPQHF.

The CDR3 protein is CASSYDHVQDEQFF. The DNA of the CDR3 is TGTGCCAGCAGTTACGATCACGTCCAGGATGAGCAGTTCTTC. This chain joins TRBV6-5 and TRBJ2-1, with D uncertain. The V end lost 2 bases, the J end lost 8 bases, and 13 bases lay between the germline ends. This CDR3 spans 14 amino acids. The V gene's germline CDR1 is MNHEY and CDR2 SVGAGI.

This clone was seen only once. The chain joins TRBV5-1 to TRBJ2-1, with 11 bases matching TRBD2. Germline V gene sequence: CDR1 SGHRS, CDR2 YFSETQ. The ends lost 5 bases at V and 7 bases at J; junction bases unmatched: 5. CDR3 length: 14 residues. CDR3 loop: CASRLASGRNEQFF. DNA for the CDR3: TGCGCCAGCAGACTCGCTAGCGGGAGGAATGAGCAGTTCTTC. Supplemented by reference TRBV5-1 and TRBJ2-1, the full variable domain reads KAGVTQTPRYLIKTRGQQVTLSCSPISGHRSVSWYQQTPGQGLQFLFEYFSETQRNKGNFPGRFSGRQFSNSRSEMNVSTLELGDSALYLCASRLASGRNEQFFGPGTRLTVL.

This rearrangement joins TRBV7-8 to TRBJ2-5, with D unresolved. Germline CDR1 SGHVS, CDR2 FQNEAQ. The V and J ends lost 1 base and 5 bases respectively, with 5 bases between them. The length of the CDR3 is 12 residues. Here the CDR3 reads CASSLVRETQYF. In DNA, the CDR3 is TGTGCCAGCAGCTTAGTCAGGGAGACCCAGTACTTC.

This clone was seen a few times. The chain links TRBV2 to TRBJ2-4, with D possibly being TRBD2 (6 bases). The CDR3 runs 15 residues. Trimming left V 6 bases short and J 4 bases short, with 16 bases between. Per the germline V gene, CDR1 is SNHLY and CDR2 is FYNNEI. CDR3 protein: CASRQGGATKNIQYF. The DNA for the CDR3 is TGTGCCAGCAGGCAAGGAGGGGCAACAAAAAACATTCAGTACTTC.

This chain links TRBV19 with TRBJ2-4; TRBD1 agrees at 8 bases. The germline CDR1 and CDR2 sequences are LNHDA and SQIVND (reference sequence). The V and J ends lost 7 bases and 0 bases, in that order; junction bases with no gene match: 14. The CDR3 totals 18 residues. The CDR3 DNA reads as TGTGCCAGTACCTCTTACCCCTACAGGGGGATAGCCAAAAACATTCAGTACTTC. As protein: CASTSYPYRGIAKNIQYF.

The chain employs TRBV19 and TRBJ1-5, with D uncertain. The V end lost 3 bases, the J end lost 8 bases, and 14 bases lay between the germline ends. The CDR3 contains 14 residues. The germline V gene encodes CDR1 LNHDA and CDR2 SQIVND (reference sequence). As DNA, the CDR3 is TGTGCCAGTAGTATGGAGGGAATCGGGGAGCCCCAGCATTTT. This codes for CASSMEGIGEPQHF.

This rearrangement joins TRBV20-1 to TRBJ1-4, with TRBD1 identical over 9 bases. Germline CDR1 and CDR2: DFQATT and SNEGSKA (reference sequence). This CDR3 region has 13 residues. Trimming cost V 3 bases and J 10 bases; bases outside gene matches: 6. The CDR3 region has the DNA TGCAGTGCTAGTTGGACAGGGGATGGAAAACTGTTTTTT. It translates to CSASWTGDGKLFF.

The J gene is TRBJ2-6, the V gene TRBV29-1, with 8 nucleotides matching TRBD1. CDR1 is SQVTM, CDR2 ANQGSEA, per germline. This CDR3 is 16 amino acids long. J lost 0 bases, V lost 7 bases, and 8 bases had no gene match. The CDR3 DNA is TGCAGCGCCTGGGACAGGCTGAGCTCTGGGGCCAACGTCCTGACTTTC. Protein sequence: CSAWDRLSSGANVLTF.

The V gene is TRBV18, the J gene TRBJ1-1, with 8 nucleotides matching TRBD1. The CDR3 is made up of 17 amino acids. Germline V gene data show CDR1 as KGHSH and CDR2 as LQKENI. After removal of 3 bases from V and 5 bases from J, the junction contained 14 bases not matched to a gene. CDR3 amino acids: CASSPGGTGGLSTEAFF. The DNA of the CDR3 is TGTGCCAGCTCACCCGGGGGGACAGGAGGGCTAAGTACTGAAGCTTTCTTT.

The CDR3 spells CASSFPGQGSGNTIYF. In nucleotides, the CDR3 is TGTGCCAGCAGTTTTCCGGGACAGGGGAGCGGAAACACCATATATTTT. The rearrangement links TRBV28 to TRBJ1-3; 10 nucleotides agree with TRBD1. With 3 bases clipped from V and 4 bases from J, the junction kept 6 bases outside the gene matches. The CDR3 consists of 16 residues. Per the germline V gene, CDR1 is MDHEN and CDR2 is SYDVKM.

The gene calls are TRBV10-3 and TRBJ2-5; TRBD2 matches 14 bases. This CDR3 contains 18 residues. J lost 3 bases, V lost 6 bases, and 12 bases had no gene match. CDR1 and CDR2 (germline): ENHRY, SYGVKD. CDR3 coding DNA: TGTGCCATCAGCTTCGGGCGACTAGCGGGAGGGGTGGAAGAGACCCAGTACTTC. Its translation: CAISFGRLAGGVEETQYF.

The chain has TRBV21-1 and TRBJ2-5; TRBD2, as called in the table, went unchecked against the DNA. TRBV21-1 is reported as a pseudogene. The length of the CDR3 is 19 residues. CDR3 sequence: CASSVKGLAGGEGEETQYF. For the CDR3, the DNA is TGTGCCAGCAGCGTGAAAGGACTAGCGGGAGGCGAGGGGGAAGAGACCCAGTACTTC.

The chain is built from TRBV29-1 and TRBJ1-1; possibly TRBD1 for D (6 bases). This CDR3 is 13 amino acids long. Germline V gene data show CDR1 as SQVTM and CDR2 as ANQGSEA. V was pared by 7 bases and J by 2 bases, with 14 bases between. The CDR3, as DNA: TGCAGCGCCGTGGGGGGGACAAACACTGAAGCTTTCTTT. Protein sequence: CSAVGGTNTEAFF.

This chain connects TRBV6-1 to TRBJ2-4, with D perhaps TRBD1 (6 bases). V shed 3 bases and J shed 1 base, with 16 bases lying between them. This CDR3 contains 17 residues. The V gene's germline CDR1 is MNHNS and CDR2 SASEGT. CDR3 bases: TGTGCCAGCAGTGAGATTAGGGGGTTCCCGGCCAAAAACATTCAGTACTTC. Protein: CASSEIRGFPAKNIQYF.